These T cell receptor beta chains were read from a single sample in a study of cytomegalovirus exposure and HLA in healthy donors. Sequencing was performed with immunoSEQ multiplex PCR; in TCRdb, only in-frame clones are kept and a portion is missing. The sample has around 180,000 clones, about four fifths seen once. Sequencing was performed on PBMCs. The receptor set was obtained from a woman aged 25 to 39 in good health and CMV-seropositive. Each CDR3 is given with its conserved first and last residue.

TRBV5-1 | CASSLFLGSIEAFF
TRBV5-1 | CASSLSEGGGYTF
TRBV5-1 | CASSSPMGQARLNTEAFF
TRBV19 | CASSIGQGFQETQYF
TRBV10-3 | CAIKDRSATEAFF
TRBV13 | CASSWYRGPRNEQFF
TRBV10-3 | CAISEGTGDGYTF
TRBV15 | CATSRDQGFGAMGANVLTF
TRBV18 | CASSEGTSFSYNEQFF
TRBV11-2 | CASSLIGGNTEAFF
TRBV5-1 | CASSSPRSWNTGELFF
TRBV19 | CASTDRGQPQHF
TRBV5-4 | CASSLKAGRGTDTQYF
TRBV27 | CASSFEGREQYF
TRBV7-9 | CASSLGLVGARETQYF
TRBV5-1 | CASSVGAGGVDTQYF
TRBV6-6 | CASSLTGQNTEAFF
TRBV9 | CASSPTQGALRNYGYTF
TRBV6-1 | CASREGQGLPEAFF
TRBV5-1 | CASSLRGQGTGELFF